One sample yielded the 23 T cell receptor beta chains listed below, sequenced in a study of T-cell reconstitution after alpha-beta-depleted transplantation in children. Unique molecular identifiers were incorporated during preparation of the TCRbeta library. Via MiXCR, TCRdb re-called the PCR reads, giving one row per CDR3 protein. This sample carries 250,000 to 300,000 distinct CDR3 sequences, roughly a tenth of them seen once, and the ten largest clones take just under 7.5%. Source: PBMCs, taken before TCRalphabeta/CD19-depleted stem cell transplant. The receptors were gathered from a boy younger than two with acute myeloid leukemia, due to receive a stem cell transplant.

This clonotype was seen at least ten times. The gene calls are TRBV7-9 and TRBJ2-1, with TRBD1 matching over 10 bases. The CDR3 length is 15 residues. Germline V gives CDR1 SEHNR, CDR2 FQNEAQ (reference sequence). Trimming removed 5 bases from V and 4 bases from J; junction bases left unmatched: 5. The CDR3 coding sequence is TGTGCCAGCAGCCCGACAGGGGGCGCATACAATGAGCAGTTCTTC. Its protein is CASSPTGGAYNEQFF.

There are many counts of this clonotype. The CDR3 nucleotides are TGTGCCAGCAGCTTATTCACAGTGAACACTGAAGCTTTCTTT. Amino acids: CASSLFTVNTEAFF. This chain links TRBV7-8 with TRBJ1-1; D remains ambiguous. Germline CDR1 is SGHVS and CDR2 is FQNEAQ. The CDR3 contains 14 residues. Trimming stripped 2 bases from V and 0 bases from J, with 7 bases between. Variable domain in full (rest from reference TRBV7-8 and TRBJ1-1): GAGVSQSPRYKVAKRGQDVALRCDPISGHVSLFWYQQALGQGPEFLTYFQNEAQLDKSGLPSDRFFAERPEGSVSTLKIQRTQQEDSAVYLCASSLFTVNTEAFFGQGTRLTVV.

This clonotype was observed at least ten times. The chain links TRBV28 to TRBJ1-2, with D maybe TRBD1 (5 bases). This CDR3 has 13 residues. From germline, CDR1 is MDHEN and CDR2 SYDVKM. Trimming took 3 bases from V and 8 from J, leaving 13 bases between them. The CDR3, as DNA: TGTGCCAGCAGTTTGGGGACCTACGGGGGCTACACCTTC. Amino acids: CASSLGTYGGYTF.

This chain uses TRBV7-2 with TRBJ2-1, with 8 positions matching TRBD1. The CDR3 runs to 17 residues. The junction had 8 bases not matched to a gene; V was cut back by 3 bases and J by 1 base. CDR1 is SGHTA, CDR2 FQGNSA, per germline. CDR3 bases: TGTGCCAGCAGCTTTTATGGACAGGGAGTTTCCTACAATGAGCAGTTCTTC. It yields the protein CASSFYGQGVSYNEQFF.

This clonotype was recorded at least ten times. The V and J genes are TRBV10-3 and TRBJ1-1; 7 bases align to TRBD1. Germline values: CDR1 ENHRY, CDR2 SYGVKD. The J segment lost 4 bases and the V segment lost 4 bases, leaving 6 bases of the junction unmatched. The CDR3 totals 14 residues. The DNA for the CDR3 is TGTGCCATCAGTGCAGGGACAGAGAGCACTGAAGCTTTCTTT. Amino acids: CAISAGTESTEAFF.

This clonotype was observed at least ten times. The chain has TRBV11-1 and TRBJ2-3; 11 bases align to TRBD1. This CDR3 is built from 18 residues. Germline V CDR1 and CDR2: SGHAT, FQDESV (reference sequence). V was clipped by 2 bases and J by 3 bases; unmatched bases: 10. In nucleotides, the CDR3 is TGTGCCAGCAGCTTAACCACTCTGGGGACAGGGGGAACAGATACGCAGTATTTT. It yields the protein CASSLTTLGTGGTDTQYF.

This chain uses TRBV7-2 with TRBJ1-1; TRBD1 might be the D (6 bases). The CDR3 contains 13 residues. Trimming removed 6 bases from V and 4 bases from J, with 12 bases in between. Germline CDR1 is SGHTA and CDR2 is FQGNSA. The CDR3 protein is CASRLGGGTEAFF. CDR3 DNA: TGTGCCAGCAGACTCGGGGGCGGCACTGAAGCTTTCTTT.

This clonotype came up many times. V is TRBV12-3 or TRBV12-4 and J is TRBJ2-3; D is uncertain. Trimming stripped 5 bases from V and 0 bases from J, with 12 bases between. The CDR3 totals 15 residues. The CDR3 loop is CASSPVGTSTDTQYF. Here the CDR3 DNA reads TGTGCCAGCAGTCCAGTGGGCACTAGCACAGATACGCAGTATTTT.

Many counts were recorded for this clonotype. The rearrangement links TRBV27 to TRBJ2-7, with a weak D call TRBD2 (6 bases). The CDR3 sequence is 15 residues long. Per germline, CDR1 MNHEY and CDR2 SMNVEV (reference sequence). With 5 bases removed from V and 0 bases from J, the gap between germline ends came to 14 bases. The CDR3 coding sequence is TGTGCCAGCAGTCCTTGGGACGGGAGCTCCTACGAGCAGTACTTC. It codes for CASSPWDGSSYEQYF.

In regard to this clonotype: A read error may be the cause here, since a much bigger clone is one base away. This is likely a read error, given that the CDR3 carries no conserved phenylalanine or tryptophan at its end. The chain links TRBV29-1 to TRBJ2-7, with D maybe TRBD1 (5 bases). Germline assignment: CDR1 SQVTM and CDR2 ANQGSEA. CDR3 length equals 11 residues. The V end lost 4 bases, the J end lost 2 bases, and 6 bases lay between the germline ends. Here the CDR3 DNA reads TGCAGCGTTGGGACAACCTACGAGCAGTACCTC. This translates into CSVGTTYEQYL.

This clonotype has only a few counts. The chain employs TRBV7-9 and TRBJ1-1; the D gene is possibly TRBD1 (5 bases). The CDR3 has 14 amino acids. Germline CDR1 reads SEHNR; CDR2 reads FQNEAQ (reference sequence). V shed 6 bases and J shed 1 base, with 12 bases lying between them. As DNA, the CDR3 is TGTGCCAGCAGTTCAAGGGGCGAGAACACTGAAGCTTTCTTT. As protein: CASSSRGENTEAFF.

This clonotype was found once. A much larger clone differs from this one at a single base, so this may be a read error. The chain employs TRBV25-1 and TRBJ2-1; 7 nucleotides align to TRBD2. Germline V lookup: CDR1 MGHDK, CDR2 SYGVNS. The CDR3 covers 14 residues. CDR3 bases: TGTGCCAGCAGTGTCGGGACTATATACAATGACCAGTTCTTC. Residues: CASSVGTIYNDQFF.

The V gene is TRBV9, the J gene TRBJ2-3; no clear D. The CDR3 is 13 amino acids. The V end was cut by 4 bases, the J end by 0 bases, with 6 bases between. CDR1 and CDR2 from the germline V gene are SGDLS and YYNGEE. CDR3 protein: CASSSTSTDTQYF. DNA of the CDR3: TGTGCCAGCAGCAGTACCAGCACAGATACGCAGTATTTT.

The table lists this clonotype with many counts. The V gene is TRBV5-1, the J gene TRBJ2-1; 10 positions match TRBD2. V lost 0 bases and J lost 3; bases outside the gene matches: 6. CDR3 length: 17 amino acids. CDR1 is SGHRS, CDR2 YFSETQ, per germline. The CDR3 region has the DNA TGCGCCAGCAGCTTGGGGCTAGCGGGGGTAAACTACAATGAGCAGTTCTTC. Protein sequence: CASSLGLAGVNYNEQFF. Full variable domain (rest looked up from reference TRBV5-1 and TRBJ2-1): KAGVTQTPRYLIKTRGQQVTLSCSPISGHRSVSWYQQTPGQGLQFLFEYFSETQRNKGNFPGRFSGRQFSNSRSEMNVSTLELGDSALYLCASSLGLAGVNYNEQFFGPGTRLTVL.

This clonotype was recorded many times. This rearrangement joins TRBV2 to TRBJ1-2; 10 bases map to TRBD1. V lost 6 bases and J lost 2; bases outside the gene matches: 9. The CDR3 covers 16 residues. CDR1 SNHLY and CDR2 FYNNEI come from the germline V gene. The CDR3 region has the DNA TGTGCCAGCAGCCCGAGGGACAGGGGAGGAAACTATGGCTACACCTTC. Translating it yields CASSPRDRGGNYGYTF.

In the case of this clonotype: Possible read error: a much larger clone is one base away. The CDR3 DNA reads TGTGCCAGCAACCCCTTGGGGCGCCAAGAGACCCAGTACTTC. Translated, it gives CASNPLGRQETQYF. The rearrangement joins TRBV7-2 to TRBJ2-5; D is possibly TRBD1 (5 bases). V lost 7 bases and J lost 1, with 13 bases in between. Germline assignment: CDR1 SGHTA and CDR2 FQGNSA. The length of the CDR3 is 14 residues.

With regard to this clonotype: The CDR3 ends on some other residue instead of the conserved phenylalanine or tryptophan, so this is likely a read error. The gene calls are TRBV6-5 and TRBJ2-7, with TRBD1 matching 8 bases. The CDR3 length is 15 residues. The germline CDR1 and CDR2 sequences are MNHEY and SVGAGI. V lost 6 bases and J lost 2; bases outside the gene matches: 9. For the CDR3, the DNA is TGTGCCAGCAGATTACCCGGGACAGGCACCTACGAGCAGTACCTC. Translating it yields CASRLPGTGTYEQYL.

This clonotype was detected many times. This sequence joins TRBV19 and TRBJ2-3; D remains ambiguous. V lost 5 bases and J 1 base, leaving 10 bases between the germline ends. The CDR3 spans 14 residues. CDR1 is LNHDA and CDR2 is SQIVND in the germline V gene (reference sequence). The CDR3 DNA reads TGTGCCAGTAGTGCTAGTGCGGGCACAGATACGCAGTATTTT. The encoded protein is CASSASAGTDTQYF.

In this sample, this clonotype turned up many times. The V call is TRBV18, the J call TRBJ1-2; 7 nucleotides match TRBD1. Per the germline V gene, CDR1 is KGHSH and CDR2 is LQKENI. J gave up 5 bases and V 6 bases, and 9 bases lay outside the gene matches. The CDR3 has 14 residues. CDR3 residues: CASSPMDRIYGYTF. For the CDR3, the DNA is TGTGCCAGCTCTCCCATGGACAGGATATATGGCTACACCTTC.

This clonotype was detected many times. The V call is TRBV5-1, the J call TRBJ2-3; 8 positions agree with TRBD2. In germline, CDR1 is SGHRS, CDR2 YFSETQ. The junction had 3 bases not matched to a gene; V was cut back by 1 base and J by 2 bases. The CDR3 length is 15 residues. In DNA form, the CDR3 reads TGCGCCAGCAGCTTGTTAGCGGGACTCACAGATACGCAGTATTTT. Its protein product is CASSLLAGLTDTQYF.

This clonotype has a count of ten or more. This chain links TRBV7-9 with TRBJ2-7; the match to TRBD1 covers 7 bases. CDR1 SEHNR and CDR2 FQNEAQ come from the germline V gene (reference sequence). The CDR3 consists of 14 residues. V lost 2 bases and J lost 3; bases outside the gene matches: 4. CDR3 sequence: CASSLTGVHYEQYF. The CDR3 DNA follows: TGTGCCAGCAGCTTAACAGGGGTTCACTACGAGCAGTACTTC.

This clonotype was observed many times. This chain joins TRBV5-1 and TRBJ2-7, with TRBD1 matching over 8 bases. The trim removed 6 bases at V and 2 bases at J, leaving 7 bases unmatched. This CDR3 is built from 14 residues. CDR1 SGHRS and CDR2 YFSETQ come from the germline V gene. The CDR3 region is CASKIEQGAYEQYF. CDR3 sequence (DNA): TGCGCCAGCAAGATAGAACAGGGGGCCTACGAGCAGTACTTC. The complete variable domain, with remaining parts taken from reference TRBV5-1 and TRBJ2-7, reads KAGVTQTPRYLIKTRGQQVTLSCSPISGHRSVSWYQQTPGQGLQFLFEYFSETQRNKGNFPGRFSGRQFSNSRSEMNVSTLELGDSALYLCASKIEQGAYEQYFGPGTRLTVT.

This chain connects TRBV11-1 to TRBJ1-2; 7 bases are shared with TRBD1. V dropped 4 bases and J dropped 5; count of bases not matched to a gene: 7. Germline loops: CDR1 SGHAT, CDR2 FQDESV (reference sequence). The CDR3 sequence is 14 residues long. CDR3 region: CASSSGTVGYGYTF. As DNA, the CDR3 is TGTGCCAGCAGCTCCGGGACAGTGGGGTATGGCTACACCTTC.